This TCR beta chain emerged from a study of OX40 agonist ivuxolimab in advanced cancers. For the study at large: In this trial design, patients received ivuxolimab intravenously at 0.01 to 10 mg/kg every 2 weeks.

Details on this clone: Its antigen is unknown.

Notes on the study in general: In the expanded peripheral T cells, antigen specificity was never determined.

Germline V gene sequence: CDR1 KGHSH, CDR2 LQKENI. This CDR3 region has 15 residues. V dropped 5 bases and J dropped 6; count of bases not matched to a gene: 9. Generated by immunoSEQ multiplex PCR, the TCRdb table keeps only in-frame clones and is missing some. The sample lists roughly 34,000 clones; about three quarters were seen once. Sequenced material: CD4+ or CD8+ T cells sorted from blood, taken in a trial of the OX40 agonist ivuxolimab. The sequence was collected from an adult with an advanced solid tumor such as melanoma, head and neck, liver or kidney cancer. The genes are TRBV18 and TRBJ1-1; 10 nucleotides align to TRBD1. CDR3 in amino acids: CASSSQGQGTAEAFF. The CDR3, as DNA: TGTGCCAGCTCATCACAGGGACAGGGGACCGCTGAAGCTTTCTTT.